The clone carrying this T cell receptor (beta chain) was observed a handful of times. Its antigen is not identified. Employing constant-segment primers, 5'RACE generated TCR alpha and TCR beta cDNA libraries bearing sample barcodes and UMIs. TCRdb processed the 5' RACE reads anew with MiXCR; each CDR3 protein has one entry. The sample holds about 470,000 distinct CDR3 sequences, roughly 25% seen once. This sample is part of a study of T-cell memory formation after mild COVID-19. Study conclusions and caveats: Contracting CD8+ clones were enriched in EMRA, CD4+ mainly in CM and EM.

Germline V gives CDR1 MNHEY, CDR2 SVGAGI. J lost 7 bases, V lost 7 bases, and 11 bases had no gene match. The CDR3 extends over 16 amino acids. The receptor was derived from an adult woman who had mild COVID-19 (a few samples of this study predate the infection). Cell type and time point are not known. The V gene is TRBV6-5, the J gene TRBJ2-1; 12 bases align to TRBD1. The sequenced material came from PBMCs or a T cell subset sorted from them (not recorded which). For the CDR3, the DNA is TGTGCCAGCACCCCCCTCGGGACAGGGGGCTGGAATGAGCAGTTCTTC. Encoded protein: CASTPLGTGGWNEQFF.